This T cell receptor beta chain comes out of a study of cytomegalovirus exposure and HLA in healthy donors. Germline CDR1 is PRHDT and CDR2 is FYEKMQ (reference sequence). J gave up 6 bases and V 5 bases, and 15 bases lay outside the gene matches. The CDR3 runs to 17 residues. The PCR made use of 60 Vbeta and 13 Jbeta primers. The repertoire was sequenced with immunoSEQ multiplex PCR; TCRdb's copy has only in-frame clones and lacks some. Of over 150,000 clones listed, around 75% were seen once; the top ten hold roughly 2.8%. The sample was PBMCs. The receptor's source is a woman aged 25 to 39 in good health and CMV-seropositive. V usage is TRBV13 and J usage is TRBJ2-1; 8 bases are a match to TRBD2. The CDR3 DNA reads as TGTGCCAGCAGCCCCCCTGGGGCGGGAGGAGTTATCAATGAGCAGTTCTTC. Protein sequence: CASSPPGAGGVINEQFF. Full variable domain (outside the CDR3, taken from reference TRBV13 and TRBJ2-1): AAGVIQSPRHLIKEKRETATLKCYPIPRHDTVYWYQQGPGQDPQFLISFYEKMQSDKGSIPDRFSAQQFSDYHSELNMSSLELGDSALYFCASSPPGAGGVINEQFFGPGTRLTVL.